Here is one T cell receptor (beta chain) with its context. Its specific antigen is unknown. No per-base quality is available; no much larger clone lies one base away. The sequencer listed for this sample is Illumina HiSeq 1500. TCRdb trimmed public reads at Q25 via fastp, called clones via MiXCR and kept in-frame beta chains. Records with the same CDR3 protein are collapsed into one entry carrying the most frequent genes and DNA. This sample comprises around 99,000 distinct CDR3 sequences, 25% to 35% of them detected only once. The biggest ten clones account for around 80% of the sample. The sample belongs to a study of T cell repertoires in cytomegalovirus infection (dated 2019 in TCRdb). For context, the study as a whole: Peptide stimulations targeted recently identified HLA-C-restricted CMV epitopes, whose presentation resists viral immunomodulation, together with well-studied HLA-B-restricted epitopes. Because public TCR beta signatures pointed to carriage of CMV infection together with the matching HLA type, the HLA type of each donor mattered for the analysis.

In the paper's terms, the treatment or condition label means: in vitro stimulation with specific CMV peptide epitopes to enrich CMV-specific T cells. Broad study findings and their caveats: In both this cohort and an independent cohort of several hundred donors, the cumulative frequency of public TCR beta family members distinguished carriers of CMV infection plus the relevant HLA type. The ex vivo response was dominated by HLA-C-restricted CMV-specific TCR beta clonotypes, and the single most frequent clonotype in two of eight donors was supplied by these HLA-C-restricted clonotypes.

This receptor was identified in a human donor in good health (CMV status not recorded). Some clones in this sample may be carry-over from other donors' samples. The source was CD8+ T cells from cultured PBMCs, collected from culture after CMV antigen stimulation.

For the CDR3, the sequence is CASSLHAVTNEQFF. The nucleotide sequence is TGTGCCAGCAGTTTGCACGCGGTCACCAATGAGCAGTTCTTC. In this chain, TRBV28 is recombined with TRBJ2-1; the D gene remains uncertain. The CDR1 and CDR2 encoded by the germline V gene are MDHEN and SYDVKM. The CDR3, from cysteine to phenylalanine, totals 14 residues. Left in the record is the CDR3 DNA by itself, 42 bases read in frame from the first base. Trimming at the junction amounts to 3 bases on V and 6 bases on J, and the germline ends lie 12 bases apart.